This T cell receptor beta chain was recovered during a study of blood T cells in healthy people across ages. Primers used in a second PCR of roughly 7 to 12 cycles were a sample-barcoded 5' primer and a J-beta primer mix. A template-switch adaptor containing 12 random nucleotides labeled each cDNA molecule. TCRdb called the 5' RACE reads again in MiXCR, with one record for every CDR3 protein. The sample lists 1.5 million to 2 million distinct CDR3 sequences, just under 50% seen once, with roughly 2% in the top ten. Findings of the study overall: PBMCs were not sorted, which prevented a conclusive comparison of naive versus antigen-experienced cells.

Trimming cost V 1 base and J 0 bases; bases outside gene matches: 13. Germline V gene sequence: CDR1 SGHRS, CDR2 YFSETQ. The CDR3 length is 20 residues. Comment on this clonotype: Antigen unknown.

The receptor comes from a woman between 35 and 50 years old in good health. The V call is TRBV5-1, the J call TRBJ2-6; 7 bases match TRBD1. The material sequenced was blood. The CDR3, as DNA: TGCGCCAGCAGCTTGAGTTTTTGGCCAGGGGACAGCTCTGGGGCCAACGTCCTGACTTTC. The encoded protein is CASSLSFWPGDSSGANVLTF.